The 7 T cell receptor beta chains below all came from one sample that was sequenced in a study of cytomegalovirus exposure and HLA in healthy donors. Vbeta (60) and Jbeta (13) primers were used in the PCR. Clones were read by immunoSEQ multiplex PCR, and TCRdb kept only the in-frame ones, dropping some. The repertoire has 150,000 to 170,000 clones, more than 75% of them found once; the top ten carry around 5.2%. Sequencing used PBMCs. The receptors here all came from a woman aged 35 to 49 in good health and CMV-seropositive.

The genes are TRBV9 and TRBJ2-2, with D possibly TRBD1 on 6 matching bases. Looked up from germline, CDR1 is SGDLS and CDR2 is YYNGEE. The length of the CDR3 is 13 residues. This chain's CDR3 is CASQGHNTGELFF. Here the CDR3 DNA reads TGTGCATCACAGGGTCACAACACCGGGGAGCTGTTTTTT.

The chain has TRBV9 and TRBJ2-3; D is possibly TRBD2 (6 bases). The CDR3 spans 17 residues. Germline values: CDR1 SGDLS, CDR2 YYNGEE. V was shortened by 3 bases and J by 1 base, with 18 bases between the two germline ends. The CDR3 DNA sequence: TGTGCCAGCAGCGCCTCTGGAACCAGGAGGGGCACAGATACGCAGTATTTT. This encodes CASSASGTRRGTDTQYF.

The V and J genes are TRBV5-1 and TRBJ1-2, with 7 bases matching TRBD1. J lost 7 bases, V lost 3 bases, and 15 bases had no gene match. The CDR3 contains 16 residues. Looked up from germline, CDR1 is SGHRS and CDR2 is YFSETQ. The CDR3 DNA sequence: TGCGCCAGCAGCTCGGAAAAAACGACAGGGTATGGTGGCTACACCTTC. Encoded protein: CASSSEKTTGYGGYTF.

The CDR3 DNA reads TGCGCCAGCAGCCCTAGGAGGGGAGCAGATACGCAGTATTTT. Its protein is CASSPRRGADTQYF. The V call is TRBV4-1, the J call TRBJ2-3; a possible D gene is TRBD2 (6 bases). The V end was cut by 4 bases, the J end by 4 bases, with 12 bases between. Germline-derived CDR1 and CDR2 are MGHRA and YSYEKL. The CDR3 runs 14 residues.

V and J are TRBV5-4 and TRBJ2-3; D gene unclear. The CDR3 contains 16 residues. With 2 bases removed from V and 0 bases from J, the gap between germline ends came to 13 bases. Germline V gene data show CDR1 as SGHNT and CDR2 as YYREEE (reference sequence). This CDR3 reads CASSLGIAVSTDTQYF. Here the CDR3 DNA reads TGTGCCAGCAGCTTAGGTATTGCGGTTAGCACAGATACGCAGTATTTT.

The chain joins TRBV21-1 to TRBJ1-4; TRBD1 is the table's D call and was not checked against the DNA. TRBV21-1 is designated a pseudogene. The CDR3 extends over 17 amino acids. The CDR3 DNA sequence: TGTGCCAGCAGCATAGGACAGGGGAGCCGAACTAATGAAAAACTGTTTTTT. Its translation: CASSIGQGSRTNEKLFF.

CDR3 residues: CASSGTGANTEAFF. The CDR3 DNA follows: TGTGCCAGCTCGGGGACAGGGGCGAACACTGAAGCTTTCTTT. The genes are TRBV18 and TRBJ1-1, with 10 bases matching TRBD1. Germline V gives CDR1 KGHSH, CDR2 LQKENI. The V and J ends lost 6 bases and 1 base, in that order; junction bases with no gene match: 2. The CDR3 runs to 14 residues.